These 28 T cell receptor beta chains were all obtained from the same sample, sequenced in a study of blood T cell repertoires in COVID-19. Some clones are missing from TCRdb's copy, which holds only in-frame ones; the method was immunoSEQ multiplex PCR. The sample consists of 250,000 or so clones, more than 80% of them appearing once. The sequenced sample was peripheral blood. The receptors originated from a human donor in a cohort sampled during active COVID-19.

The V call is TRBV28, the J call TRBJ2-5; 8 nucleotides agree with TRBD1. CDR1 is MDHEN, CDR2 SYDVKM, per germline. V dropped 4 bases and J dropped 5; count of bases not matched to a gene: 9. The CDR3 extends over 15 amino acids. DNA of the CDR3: TGTGCCAGCAGTTCAGCAGGGGGCGGGCGGGAGACCCAGTACTTC. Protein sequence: CASSSAGGGRETQYF.

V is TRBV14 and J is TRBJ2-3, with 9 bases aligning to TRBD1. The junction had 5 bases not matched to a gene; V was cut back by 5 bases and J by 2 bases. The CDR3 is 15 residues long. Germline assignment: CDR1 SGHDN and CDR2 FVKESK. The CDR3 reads CASSRQGGVTDTQYF. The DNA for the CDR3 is TGTGCCAGCAGCAGACAGGGGGGGGTCACAGATACGCAGTATTTT.

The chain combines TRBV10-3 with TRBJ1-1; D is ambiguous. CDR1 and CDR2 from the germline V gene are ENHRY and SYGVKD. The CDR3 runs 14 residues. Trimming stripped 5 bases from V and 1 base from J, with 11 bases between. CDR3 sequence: CAISRGSGNTEAFF. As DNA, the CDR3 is TGTGCCATCAGTCGAGGATCGGGGAACACTGAAGCTTTCTTT.

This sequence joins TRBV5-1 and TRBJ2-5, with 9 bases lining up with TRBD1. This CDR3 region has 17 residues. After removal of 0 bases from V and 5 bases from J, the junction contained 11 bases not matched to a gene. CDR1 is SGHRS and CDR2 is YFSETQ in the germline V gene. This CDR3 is CASSLAFGQGKGETQYF. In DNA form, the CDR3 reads TGCGCCAGCAGCTTGGCCTTTGGACAGGGGAAGGGGGAGACCCAGTACTTC.

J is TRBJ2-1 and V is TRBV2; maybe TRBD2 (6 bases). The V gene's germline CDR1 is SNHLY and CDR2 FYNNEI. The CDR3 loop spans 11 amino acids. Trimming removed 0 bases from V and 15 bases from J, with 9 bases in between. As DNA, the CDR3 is TGTGCCAGCAGTGAAGCCCCGGGAGCGTTCTTC. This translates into CASSEAPGAFF.

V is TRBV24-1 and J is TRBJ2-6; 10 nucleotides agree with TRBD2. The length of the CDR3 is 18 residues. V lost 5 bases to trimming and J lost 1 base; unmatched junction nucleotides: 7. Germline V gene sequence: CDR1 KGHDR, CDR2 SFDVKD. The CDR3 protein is CATSGASGSMSGANVLTF. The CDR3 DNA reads TGTGCCACCAGTGGGGCTAGCGGGAGTATGTCTGGGGCCAACGTCCTGACTTTC.

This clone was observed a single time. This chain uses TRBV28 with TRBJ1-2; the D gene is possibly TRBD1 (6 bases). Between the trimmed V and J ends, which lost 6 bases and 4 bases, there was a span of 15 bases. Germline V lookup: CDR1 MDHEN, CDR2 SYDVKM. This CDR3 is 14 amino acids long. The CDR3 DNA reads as TGTGCCAGCAGCCTGGGGGCGAGGGTCTATGGCTACACCTTC. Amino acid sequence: CASSLGARVYGYTF.

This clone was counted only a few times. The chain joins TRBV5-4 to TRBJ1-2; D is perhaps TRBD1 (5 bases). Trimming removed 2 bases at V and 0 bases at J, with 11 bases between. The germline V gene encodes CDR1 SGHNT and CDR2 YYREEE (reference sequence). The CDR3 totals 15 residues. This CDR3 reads CASSLMGGTNYGYTF. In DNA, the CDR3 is TGTGCCAGCAGCTTAATGGGGGGAACTAACTATGGCTACACCTTC.

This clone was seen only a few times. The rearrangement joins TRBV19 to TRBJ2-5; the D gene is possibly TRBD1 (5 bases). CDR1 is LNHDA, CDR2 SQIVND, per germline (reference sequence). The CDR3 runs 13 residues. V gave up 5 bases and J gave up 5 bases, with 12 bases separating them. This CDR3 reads CASSRGATETQYF. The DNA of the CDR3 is TGTGCCAGTAGTCGTGGGGCGACGGAGACCCAGTACTTC.

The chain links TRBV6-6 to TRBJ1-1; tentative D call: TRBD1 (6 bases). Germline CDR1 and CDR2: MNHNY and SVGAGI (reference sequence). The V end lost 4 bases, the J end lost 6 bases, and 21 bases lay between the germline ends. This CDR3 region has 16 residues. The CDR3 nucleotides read TGTGCCAGCAGTTTCCTAGCCACAGGGCTAGGCGCTGAAGCTTTCTTT. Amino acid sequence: CASSFLATGLGAEAFF.

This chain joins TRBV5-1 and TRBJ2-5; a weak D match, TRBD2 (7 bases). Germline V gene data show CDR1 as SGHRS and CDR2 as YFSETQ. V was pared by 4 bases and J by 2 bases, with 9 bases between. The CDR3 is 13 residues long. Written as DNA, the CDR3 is TGCGCCAGCAGCGGGGGGGCACAAGAGACCCAGTACTTC. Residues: CASSGGAQETQYF.

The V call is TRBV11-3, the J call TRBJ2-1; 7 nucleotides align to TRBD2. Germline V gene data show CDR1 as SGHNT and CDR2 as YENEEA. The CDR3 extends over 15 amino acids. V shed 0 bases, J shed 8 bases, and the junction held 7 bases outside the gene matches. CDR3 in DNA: TGTGCCAGCAGCTTAGAAGGACTAGGAGGCGATGAGCAGTTCTTC. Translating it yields CASSLEGLGGDEQFF.

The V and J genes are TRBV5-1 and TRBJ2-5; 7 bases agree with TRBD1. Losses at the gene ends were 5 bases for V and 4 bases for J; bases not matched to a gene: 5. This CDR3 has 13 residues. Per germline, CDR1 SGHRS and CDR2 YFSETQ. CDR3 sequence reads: CASRPTGRETQYF. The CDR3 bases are TGCGCCAGCAGACCGACAGGGAGAGAGACCCAGTACTTC.

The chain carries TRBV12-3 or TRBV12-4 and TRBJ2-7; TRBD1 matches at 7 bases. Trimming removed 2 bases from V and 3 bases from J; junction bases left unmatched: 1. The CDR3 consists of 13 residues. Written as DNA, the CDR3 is TGTGCCAGCAGTTTAACAGGGGACTACGAGCAGTACTTC. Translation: CASSLTGDYEQYF.

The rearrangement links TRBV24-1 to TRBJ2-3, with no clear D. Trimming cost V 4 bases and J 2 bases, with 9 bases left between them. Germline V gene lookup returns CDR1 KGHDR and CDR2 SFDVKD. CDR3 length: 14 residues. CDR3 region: CATSDRSHTDTQYF. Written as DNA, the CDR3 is TGTGCCACCAGTGACCGAAGCCACACAGATACGCAGTATTTT.

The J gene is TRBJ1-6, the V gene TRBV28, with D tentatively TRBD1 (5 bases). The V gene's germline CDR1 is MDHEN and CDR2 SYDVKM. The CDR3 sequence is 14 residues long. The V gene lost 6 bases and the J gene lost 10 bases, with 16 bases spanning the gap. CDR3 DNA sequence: TGTGCCAGCAGCTACCGACAGATACTGTCACCCCTCCACTTT. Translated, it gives CASSYRQILSPLHF.

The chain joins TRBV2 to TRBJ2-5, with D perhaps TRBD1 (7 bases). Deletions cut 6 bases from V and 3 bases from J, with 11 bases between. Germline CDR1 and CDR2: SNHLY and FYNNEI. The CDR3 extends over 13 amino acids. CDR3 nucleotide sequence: TGTGCCAGCAGGGAGGGGACAGAAGAGACCCAGTACTTC. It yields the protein CASREGTEETQYF. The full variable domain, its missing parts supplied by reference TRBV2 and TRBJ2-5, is EPEVTQTPSHQVTQMGQEVILRCVPISNHLYFYWYRQILGQKVEFLVSFYNNEISEKSEIFDDQFSVERPDGSNFTLKIRSTKLEDSAMYFCASREGTEETQYFGPGTRLLVL.

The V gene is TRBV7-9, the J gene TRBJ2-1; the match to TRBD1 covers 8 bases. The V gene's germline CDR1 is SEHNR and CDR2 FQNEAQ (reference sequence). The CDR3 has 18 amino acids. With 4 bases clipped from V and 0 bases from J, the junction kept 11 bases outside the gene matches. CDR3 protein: CASSSTTLTGDSYNEQFF. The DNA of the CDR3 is TGTGCCAGCAGCTCCACAACTCTGACAGGGGACTCCTACAATGAGCAGTTCTTC.

The DNA of the CDR3 is TGTGCCACCAGTGACAGTGACAGTGTGAAAGCTTTCTTT. Translation: CATSDSDSVKAFF. The chain combines TRBV24-1 with TRBJ1-1, with D possibly matching TRBD1 (5 bases). The CDR3 is 13 amino acids. The germline V gene encodes CDR1 KGHDR and CDR2 SFDVKD. Deletions cut 4 bases from V and 9 bases from J, with 14 bases between.

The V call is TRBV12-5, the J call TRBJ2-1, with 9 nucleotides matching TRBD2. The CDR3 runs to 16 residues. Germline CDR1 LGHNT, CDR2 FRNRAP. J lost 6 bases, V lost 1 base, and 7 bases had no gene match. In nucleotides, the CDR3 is TGTGCTAGTGGTTTGGAGAGCGGGAGGACCCCCAATGAGCAGTTCTTC. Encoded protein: CASGLESGRTPNEQFF.

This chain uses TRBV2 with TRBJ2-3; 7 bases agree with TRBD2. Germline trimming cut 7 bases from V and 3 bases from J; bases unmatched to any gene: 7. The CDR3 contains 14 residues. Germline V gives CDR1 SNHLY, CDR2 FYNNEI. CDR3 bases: TGTGCCAGCATGAGGGAGGGGTCTACAGATACGCAGTATTTT. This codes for CASMREGSTDTQYF.

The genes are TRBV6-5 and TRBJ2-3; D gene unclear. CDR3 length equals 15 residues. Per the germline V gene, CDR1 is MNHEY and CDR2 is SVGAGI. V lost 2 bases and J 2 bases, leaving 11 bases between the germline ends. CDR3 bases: TGTGCCAGCAGTTACGGCCGTGAGGTCACAGATACGCAGTATTTT. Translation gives CASSYGREVTDTQYF.

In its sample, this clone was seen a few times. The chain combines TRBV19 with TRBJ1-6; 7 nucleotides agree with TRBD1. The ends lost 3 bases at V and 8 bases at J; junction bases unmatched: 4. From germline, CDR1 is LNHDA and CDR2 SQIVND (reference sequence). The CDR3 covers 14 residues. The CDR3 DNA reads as TGTGCCAGTAGTATCGGCCAGGGGGATTCACCCCTCCACTTT. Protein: CASSIGQGDSPLHF.

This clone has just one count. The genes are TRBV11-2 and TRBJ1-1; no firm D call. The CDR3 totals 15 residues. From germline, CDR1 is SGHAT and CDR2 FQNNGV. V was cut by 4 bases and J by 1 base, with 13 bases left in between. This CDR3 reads CASSSGGRWNTEAFF. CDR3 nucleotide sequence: TGTGCCAGCAGCTCGGGAGGGAGGTGGAACACTGAAGCTTTCTTT.

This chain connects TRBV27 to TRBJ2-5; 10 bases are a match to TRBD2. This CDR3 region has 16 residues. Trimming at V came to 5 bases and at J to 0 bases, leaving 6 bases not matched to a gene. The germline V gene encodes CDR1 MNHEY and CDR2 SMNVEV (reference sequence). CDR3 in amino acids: CASSVGLAVYQETQYF. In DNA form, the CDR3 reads TGTGCCAGCAGTGTCGGACTAGCGGTCTACCAAGAGACCCAGTACTTC.

As DNA, the CDR3 is TGTGCCTGGAGTCGAGGCCTACAGGGGGCGGGTGAGCAGTTCTTC. It translates to CAWSRGLQGAGEQFF. The V call is TRBV30, the J call TRBJ2-1; 9 nucleotides agree with TRBD1. The CDR3 has 15 residues. CDR1 is GTSNPN, CDR2 SVGIG, per germline (reference sequence). Trimming cost V 2 bases and J 9 bases; bases outside gene matches: 11.

CDR3 in DNA: TGTGCCAGCAGCTTGGAGACTTACACCGGGGAGCTGTTTTTT. Its protein is CASSLETYTGELFF. The V and J genes are TRBV5-4 and TRBJ2-2; D is unresolved. V lost 0 bases and J lost 3, with 6 bases in between. Germline-derived CDR1 and CDR2 are SGHNT and YYREEE (reference sequence). The CDR3 is 14 amino acids.

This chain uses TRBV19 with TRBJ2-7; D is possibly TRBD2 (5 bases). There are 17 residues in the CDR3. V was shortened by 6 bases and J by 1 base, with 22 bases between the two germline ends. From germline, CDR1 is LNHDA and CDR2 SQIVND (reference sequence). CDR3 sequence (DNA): TGTGCCAGTAGCCACCGGGATTCGGGTTCCAGATCCTACGAGCAGTACTTC. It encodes CASSHRDSGSRSYEQYF.